The rows below give T cell receptor beta chains drawn from one sample of a study of neurological immune-mediated disorders. Via MiXCR, TCRdb re-called the 5' RACE reads, giving one row per CDR3 protein. Counted here are some 80,000 distinct CDR3 sequences, approximately 5.8% occurring once; the ten biggest clones make up approximately 7.9%. The sample consisted of PBMCs. The receptors here all came from an older woman with multiple sclerosis. Both conserved end residues are part of each CDR3. Each record gives: V gene, D gene, clone size, J gene, CDR3 DNA, CDR3 protein. D genes are given only for firm matches. The size entry is marked missing in some rows and otherwise reads once, few, many or a size class.

V: TRBV4-1
D: .
size: many
J: TRBJ2-5
DNA: TGCGCCAGCAGCCAAGATCGGGGGTATGGGAGAGAAGAGACCCAGTACTTC
CDR3: CASSQDRGYGREETQYF

V: TRBV12-3/TRBV12-4
D: .
size: many
J: TRBJ2-7
DNA: TGTGCCAGCAGTTTTGGAACAGCCAGCTCCTACGAGCAGTACTTC
CDR3: CASSFGTASSYEQYF

V: TRBV6-5
D: .
size: .
J: TRBJ2-5
DNA: TGTGCCAGCAGTAATCTAGAGACCCAGTACTTC
CDR3: CASSNLETQYF

V: TRBV9
D: TRBD2
size: many
J: TRBJ2-2
DNA: TGTGCCAGCAGCGTAGGACTAGCGGGGGGCACCGGGGAGCTGTTTTTT
CDR3: CASSVGLAGGTGELFF

V: TRBV5-4
D: TRBD2
size: many
J: TRBJ2-7
DNA: TGTGCCAGCAGCGTTAGCGGGCCGAGCTCCTACGAGCAGTACTTC
CDR3: CASSVSGPSSYEQYF

V: TRBV7-8
D: .
size: many
J: TRBJ2-7
DNA: TGTGCCAGCAGCAGAGAACAGCACTTCGAGCAGTACTTC
CDR3: CASSREQHFEQYF

V: TRBV3-1
D: TRBD2
size: many
J: TRBJ2-1
DNA: TGTGCCAGCAGCCAAATTATGCGTAGCGGGGGGGCCGGGGAGCAGTTCTTC
CDR3: CASSQIMRSGGAGEQFF

V: TRBV12-3/TRBV12-4
D: TRBD1
size: many
J: TRBJ1-5
DNA: TGTGCCAGCAGCCCCGCGGGACAGGGGTACAATCAGCCCCAGCATTTT
CDR3: CASSPAGQGYNQPQHF

V: TRBV7-9
D: TRBD1
size: many
J: TRBJ2-5
DNA: TGTGCCAGCAGCCCGATACAGGGGTGGCAAGAGACCCAGTACTTC
CDR3: CASSPIQGWQETQYF

V: TRBV10-2
D: .
size: many
J: TRBJ2-7
DNA: TGCGCCAGCAGTGAGTCGATGGACAGCTCCTACGAGCAGTACTTC
CDR3: CASSESMDSSYEQYF

V: TRBV20-1
D: TRBD1
size: many
J: TRBJ1-1
DNA: TGCAGTGCTAGACGCCAGGGGGCGAACACTGAAGCTTTCTTT
CDR3: CSARRQGANTEAFF

V: TRBV12-3/TRBV12-4
D: TRBD1
size: many
J: TRBJ1-4
DNA: TGTGCCAGCAGTTGGGCCTCAGGGGGCTTCGGGGAAAAACTGTTTTTT
CDR3: CASSWASGGFGEKLFF

V: TRBV5-1
D: TRBD2
size: few
J: TRBJ2-7
DNA: TGCGCCAGCAGCTTTGAGGCTAGCGGTTACGAGCAGTACTTC
CDR3: CASSFEASGYEQYF

V: TRBV7-7
D: .
size: .
J: TRBJ2-5
DNA: TGTGCTAGCAGCTTATTTGGGAGTGGAGAGACCCAGTACTTC
CDR3: CASSLFGSGETQYF

V: TRBV6-1
D: TRBD1
size: few
J: TRBJ2-7
DNA: TGTGCCAGCAGTGAAGCGCTCTGGGGACAGGCCTACGAGCAGTACTTC
CDR3: CASSEALWGQAYEQYF

V: TRBV3-1
D: .
size: many
J: TRBJ1-5
DNA: TGTGCCAGCAGCCCCGACAGTATCAATCAGCCCCAGCATTTT
CDR3: CASSPDSINQPQHF

V: TRBV20-1
D: .
size: many
J: TRBJ1-4
DNA: TGCAGTGCTACCCGGGACCTCTCTGGCGTTGAAAAACTGTTTTTT
CDR3: CSATRDLSGVEKLFF

V: TRBV29-1
D: .
size: few
J: TRBJ2-2
DNA: TGCAGCGTTGGGCCAGGGGTACGGACCGGGGAGCTGTTTTTT
CDR3: CSVGPGVRTGELFF

V: TRBV5-1
D: TRBD1
size: many
J: TRBJ1-2
DNA: TGCGCCAGCAGCTTGGGCTCGGGGACAGGGCCTAACTATGGCTACACCTTC
CDR3: CASSLGSGTGPNYGYTF

V: TRBV5-5
D: .
size: few
J: TRBJ2-7
DNA: TGTGCCAGCAGCTTGGAGCTAGTCCCCTACGAGCAGTACTTC
CDR3: CASSLELVPYEQYF

V: TRBV7-9
D: .
size: many
J: TRBJ1-2
DNA: TGTGCCAGCAGCTTAGCAACAGGGCAGGGCTATGGCTACACCTTC
CDR3: CASSLATGQGYGYTF

V: TRBV7-2
D: TRBD2
size: many
J: TRBJ2-5
DNA: TGTGCCAGCAGCAGCGGGATGGGGGAGACCCAGTACTTC
CDR3: CASSSGMGETQYF

V: TRBV28
D: TRBD1
size: many
J: TRBJ2-7
DNA: TGTGCCAGCAGACAGGGGTCGTACGAGCAGTACTTC
CDR3: CASRQGSYEQYF

V: TRBV12-3/TRBV12-4
D: .
size: many
J: TRBJ1-4
DNA: TGTGCCAGCAGTTTAGCGGCAGGGTTAGGAGAAAAACTGTTTTTT
CDR3: CASSLAAGLGEKLFF

V: TRBV5-6
D: .
size: many
J: TRBJ1-1
DNA: TGTGCCAGCGATTCCACCGGGACCATAGGGATCGCTGAAGCTTTCTTT
CDR3: CASDSTGTIGIAEAFF

V: TRBV5-8
D: TRBD2
size: many
J: TRBJ2-1
DNA: TGTGCCAGCAGATCGGGACTAACTTCCAATGAGCAGTTCTTC
CDR3: CASRSGLTSNEQFF

V: TRBV2
D: TRBD2
size: many
J: TRBJ2-2
DNA: TGTGCCAGCAGTGAACACGGGGGGGACACCGGGGAGCTGTTTTTT
CDR3: CASSEHGGDTGELFF

V: TRBV3-1
D: .
size: .
J: TRBJ2-2
DNA: TGTGCCAGCAGCCAAGGAACAGGGATGGACACCGGGGAGCTGTTTTTT
CDR3: CASSQGTGMDTGELFF

V: TRBV3-1
D: .
size: many
J: TRBJ1-1
DNA: TGTGCCAGCAGCCCCGGGCGGGGGGTTTCAACTGAAGCTTTCTTT
CDR3: CASSPGRGVSTEAFF

V: TRBV12-3/TRBV12-4
D: TRBD2
size: many
J: TRBJ2-3
DNA: TGTGCCAGCAGTACCGGACTAGCGGGGCGAGGGGATACGCAGTATTTT
CDR3: CASSTGLAGRGDTQYF

V: TRBV28
D: .
size: many
J: TRBJ2-3
DNA: TGTGCCAGCAGTTTACCTTGGGATACGCAGTATTTT
CDR3: CASSLPWDTQYF

V: TRBV6-6
D: TRBD1
size: few
J: TRBJ1-5
DNA: TGTGCCAGCAGCTTATCCACAGGGGTCCCAAATCAGCCCCAGCATTTT
CDR3: CASSLSTGVPNQPQHF

V: TRBV5-1
D: .
size: many
J: TRBJ2-5
DNA: TGCGCCACCAGCGCGGGCCTCCAAGAGACCCAGTACTTC
CDR3: CATSAGLQETQYF

V: TRBV9
D: .
size: few
J: TRBJ2-2
DNA: TGTGCCAGCAGCGTACGGGTGGGCGGAAACACCGGGGAGCTGTTTTTT
CDR3: CASSVRVGGNTGELFF

V: TRBV12-3/TRBV12-4
D: .
size: many
J: TRBJ2-5
DNA: TGTGCCACGACAGAGGCAGGGGCCCCGAGGGAGACCCAGTACTTC
CDR3: CATTEAGAPRETQYF

V: TRBV20-1
D: .
size: many
J: TRBJ2-3
DNA: TGCAGTGCTAGAGATCCCCTACTAGGAGATACGCAGTATTTT
CDR3: CSARDPLLGDTQYF

V: TRBV28
D: .
size: many
J: TRBJ1-5
DNA: TGTGCCAGCAGTTTTGGTAGTCATAGCAATCAGCCCCAGCATTTT
CDR3: CASSFGSHSNQPQHF

V: TRBV6-4
D: .
size: many
J: TRBJ1-1
DNA: TGTGCCAGCACCGCAGACAGCCTGAACACTGAAGCTTTCTTT
CDR3: CASTADSLNTEAFF

V: TRBV20-1
D: TRBD1
size: many
J: TRBJ1-4
DNA: TGCAGTGCTTGGGACAGGGAAAAACTGTTTTTT
CDR3: CSAWDREKLFF

V: TRBV20-1
D: .
size: many
J: TRBJ1-1
DNA: TGCAGTGCTAGAATCACCAGAGGGGGGACTGAAGCTTTCTTT
CDR3: CSARITRGGTEAFF

V: TRBV7-7
D: TRBD2
size: many
J: TRBJ2-1
DNA: TGTGCTAGCACCTGGGAGCGGGGGGGCGGTGAGCAGTTCTTC
CDR3: CASTWERGGGEQFF

V: TRBV7-8
D: .
size: .
J: TRBJ2-1
DNA: TGTGCCAGTAAGCCGTTGGTAGCAGGTGACAATGAGCAGTTCTTC
CDR3: CASKPLVAGDNEQFF

V: TRBV5-1
D: TRBD1
size: few
J: TRBJ1-1
DNA: TGCGCCAGCAGCTTGGCAGCAGGGGGGTCCGGACCTATGAACACTGAAGCTTTCTTT
CDR3: CASSLAAGGSGPMNTEAFF

V: TRBV7-9
D: .
size: many
J: TRBJ1-2
DNA: TGTGCCAGCAGCCTCCTCGAGCTACAGGGAAGGGGTGGCTACACCTTC
CDR3: CASSLLELQGRGGYTF

V: TRBV20-1
D: TRBD2
size: many
J: TRBJ2-2
DNA: TGCAGTGCTAGATTTGAGACTAGCGGGTTCCACACCGGGGAGCTGTTTTTT
CDR3: CSARFETSGFHTGELFF

V: TRBV25-1
D: TRBD1
size: .
J: TRBJ1-3
DNA: TGTGCCAGCAGTGAATATGGCACAGGGGGAACGGGAAACACCATATATTTT
CDR3: CASSEYGTGGTGNTIYF

V: TRBV27
D: .
size: many
J: TRBJ1-3
DNA: TGTGCCAGCAGTTCCCCGTCCAGAAACACCATATATTTT
CDR3: CASSSPSRNTIYF

V: TRBV5-1
D: .
size: many
J: TRBJ1-1
DNA: TGCGCCAGCAGCCCCTGGCGCAACAGCAACACTGAAGCTTTCTTT
CDR3: CASSPWRNSNTEAFF

V: TRBV12-3/TRBV12-4
D: TRBD1
size: many
J: TRBJ2-7
DNA: TGTGCCAGCACTAAAACAGGGGACCCCTACGAGCAGTACTTC
CDR3: CASTKTGDPYEQYF

V: TRBV2
D: .
size: many
J: TRBJ1-5
DNA: TGTGCCAGCAGTGAAGTATTGCAGGGCAATCAGCCCCAGCATTTT
CDR3: CASSEVLQGNQPQHF

V: TRBV15
D: .
size: many
J: TRBJ1-4
DNA: TGTGCCACCAGCAGGGACCGAATAGATGAAAAACTGTTTTTT
CDR3: CATSRDRIDEKLFF

V: TRBV20-1
D: TRBD2
size: many
J: TRBJ2-2
DNA: TGCAGTGCGCGGGACTCCCGGGGGGGGTTAACCGGGGAGCTGTTTTTT
CDR3: CSARDSRGGLTGELFF

V: TRBV4-1
D: .
size: many
J: TRBJ1-1
DNA: TGCGCCAGCAGCCCATCGAGGGGCAGCGCTGAAGCTTTCTTT
CDR3: CASSPSRGSAEAFF